Following are 17 T cell receptor beta chains from one sample sequenced in a study of blood T cell repertoires in COVID-19. Profiling relied on immunoSEQ multiplex PCR, and the TCRdb table lists in-frame clones only, not all of them. In the table there are 200,000 to 250,000 clones, just over 85% of which are singletons. The sample consisted of peripheral blood. The receptors shown here come from a middle-aged man with COVID-19, enrolled during active disease.

The chain recombines TRBV28 with TRBJ1-5; D is unresolved. Germline CDR1 reads MDHEN; CDR2 reads SYDVKM. The CDR3 is 16 residues long. Trimming removed 4 bases from V and 2 bases from J, with 15 bases in between. CDR3 bases: TGTGCCAGCAGTTCCCACAGCGGTCGGGGCAATCAGCCCCAGCATTTT. Translation: CASSSHSGRGNQPQHF.

This chain joins TRBV7-8 and TRBJ2-7; 11 bases agree with TRBD2. Germline CDR1 SGHVS, CDR2 FQNEAQ. The CDR3 totals 15 residues. V shed 1 base, J shed 7 bases, and the junction held 6 bases outside the gene matches. In DNA, the CDR3 is TGTGCCAGCAGCTTAGGTAGCGGGAGGGTACGTGAGCAGTACTTC. It codes for CASSLGSGRVREQYF.

This clone was detected only once. The chain links TRBV9 to TRBJ2-5, with TRBD2 matching 7 bases. The CDR3 spans 14 residues. Per the germline V gene, CDR1 is SGDLS and CDR2 is YYNGEE. V was pared by 0 bases and J by 5 bases, with 4 bases of the junction left unmatched. In DNA form, the CDR3 reads TGTGCCAGCAGCGTAGCTTTGGGGGGGGAGACCCAGTACTTC. This codes for CASSVALGGETQYF. Together with reference TRBV9 and TRBJ2-5, the CDR3 gives the full variable domain: DSGVTQTPKHLITATGQRVTLRCSPRSGDLSVYWYQQSLDQGLQFLIQYYNGEERAKGNILERFSAQQFPDLHSELNLSSLELGDSALYFCASSVALGGETQYFGPGTRLLVL.

This clone was recorded a few times. This sequence joins TRBV6-1 and TRBJ1-5; maybe TRBD1 (5 bases). This CDR3 spans 15 amino acids. Looked up from germline, CDR1 is MNHNS and CDR2 is SASEGT. Trimming stripped 3 bases from V and 3 bases from J, with 12 bases between. In DNA, the CDR3 is TGTGCCAGCAGTGAGGAGACAGAACTCAATCAGCCCCAGCATTTT. Residues: CASSEETELNQPQHF.

The V and J genes are TRBV9 and TRBJ1-3, with 8 bases fitting TRBD1. This CDR3 is built from 13 residues. CDR1 is SGDLS and CDR2 is YYNGEE in the germline V gene. V gave up 3 bases and J gave up 4 bases; unmatched junction bases: 0. The CDR3 region is CASSGTGGNTIYF. The CDR3 nucleotides read TGTGCCAGCAGCGGGACAGGGGGAAACACCATATATTTT.

This clone has more than one count but fewer than ten. The V call is TRBV2, the J call TRBJ1-1; weak D call: TRBD1 (5 bases). The CDR3 is made up of 17 amino acids. The germline gives CDR1 SNHLY, CDR2 FYNNEI. V was trimmed by 0 bases and J by 0 bases, leaving 14 bases between them. CDR3 bases: TGTGCCAGCAGTGAAGCGTTTCGACAGTACATGAACACTGAAGCTTTCTTT. This sequence encodes CASSEAFRQYMNTEAFF.

The chain combines TRBV24-1 with TRBJ2-1; 11 nucleotides align to TRBD1. Germline V gene data show CDR1 as KGHDR and CDR2 as SFDVKD. The length of the CDR3 is 14 residues. V dropped 5 bases and J dropped 15; count of bases not matched to a gene: 11. The CDR3 reads CATSGPGQGVQRFF. The CDR3 region has the DNA TGTGCCACCAGTGGACCGGGACAGGGGGTCCAGCGGTTCTTC.

This chain connects TRBV11-3 to TRBJ2-3; 8 nucleotides agree with TRBD1. The CDR3 sequence is 13 residues long. CDR1 is SGHNT and CDR2 is YENEEA in the germline V gene. J lost 6 bases, V lost 5 bases, and 4 bases had no gene match. CDR3 sequence (DNA): TGTGCCAGCAGCGAGGACAGGGCGGATACGCAGTATTTT. Translation: CASSEDRADTQYF.

The chain has TRBV5-1 and TRBJ2-1; 8 bases line up with TRBD2. Germline lookup yields CDR1 SGHRS and CDR2 YFSETQ. Trimming removed 5 bases from V and 3 bases from J; junction bases left unmatched: 10. The CDR3 extends over 16 amino acids. For the CDR3, the DNA is TGCGCCAGCAGACCGGGGGGGGCCGCCCACTACAATGAGCAGTTCTTC. Translation gives CASRPGGAAHYNEQFF.

The chain couples TRBV16 to TRBJ1-1; D is ambiguous. The CDR3 runs 17 residues. Per the germline V gene, CDR1 is KGHSY and CDR2 is FQNENV. The V and J ends lost 3 bases and 0 bases respectively, with 17 bases between them. In nucleotides, the CDR3 is TGTGCCAGCAGCCAGCTGAGGGTCTCATATATGAACACTGAAGCTTTCTTT. This sequence encodes CASSQLRVSYMNTEAFF.

The rearrangement joins TRBV30 to TRBJ1-2, with 8 bases fitting TRBD1. The V gene end was trimmed by 3 bases and the J gene end by 8 bases; junction bases not matched to a gene: 5. Germline CDR1 and CDR2: GTSNPN and SVGIG (reference sequence). The CDR3 totals 12 residues. CDR3 loop: CAWRTTGGGYTF. The CDR3 nucleotides read TGTGCCTGGAGGACCACAGGGGGGGGCTACACCTTC.

This chain uses TRBV29-1 with TRBJ2-3, with a possible D match to TRBD1 (7 bases). From germline, CDR1 is SQVTM and CDR2 ANQGSEA. The length of the CDR3 is 14 residues. V shed 3 bases and J shed 3 bases, with 13 bases lying between them. CDR3 in amino acids: CSVDGQGGTDTQYF. CDR3 DNA sequence: TGCAGCGTTGACGGGCAGGGGGGTACAGATACGCAGTATTTT.

The chain employs TRBV7-9 and TRBJ2-1; D may be TRBD1 (5 bases). The germline gives CDR1 SEHNR, CDR2 FQNEAQ (reference sequence). With 1 base removed from V and 7 bases from J, the gap between germline ends came to 11 bases. There are 14 residues in the CDR3. The CDR3 spells CASSLETGLNEQFF. The DNA of the CDR3 is TGTGCCAGCAGCTTAGAAACAGGATTAAATGAGCAGTTCTTC.

This clone was recorded only once. The chain recombines TRBV21-1 with TRBJ2-3; the D segment call TRBD2 is taken from the table without a DNA check. TRBV21-1 is designated a pseudogene. This CDR3 has 18 amino acids. This chain's CDR3 is CASTRLARDYFSTDTQYF. The DNA for the CDR3 is TGTGCCAGCACCAGACTAGCGAGAGATTACTTTAGCACAGATACGCAGTATTTT.

V and J are TRBV30 and TRBJ2-3; TRBD2 matches at 9 bases. This CDR3 contains 15 residues. Unmatched junction bases numbered 5, after V lost 2 bases and J lost 2 bases. The V gene's germline CDR1 is GTSNPN and CDR2 SVGIG (reference sequence). CDR3 nucleotides: TGTGCCTGGAGTATCGAGCGGGGGGCCACAGATACGCAGTATTTT. This gives the protein CAWSIERGATDTQYF.

This chain's CDR3 is CASSQTTGGTEAFF. For the CDR3, the DNA is TGCGCCAGCAGCCAGACAACAGGGGGAACTGAAGCTTTCTTT. This chain joins TRBV5-1 and TRBJ1-1, with 8 bases aligning to TRBD1. CDR1 is SGHRS and CDR2 is YFSETQ in the germline V gene. Losses at the gene ends were 4 bases for V and 5 bases for J; bases not matched to a gene: 7. The CDR3 has 14 amino acids.

The chain joins TRBV29-1 to TRBJ2-7; the D gene is possibly TRBD1 (5 bases). Per the germline V gene, CDR1 is SQVTM and CDR2 is ANQGSEA. The CDR3 is made up of 13 amino acids. V shed 4 bases and J shed 3 bases, with 13 bases lying between them. The DNA for the CDR3 is TGCAGCGTTGCCCCAGGACAAGACTACGAGCAGTACTTC. Protein product: CSVAPGQDYEQYF.